This entry lists 27 T cell receptor beta chains sequenced from one sample in a study of CD8 T cells in ankylosing spondylitis (dated by TCRdb to the late 2010s). Here is what the overall study found, with its caveats: A TCR beta motif of several highly homologous amino acid variants appeared characteristic of blood from ankylosing spondylitis patients.

Their specific antigens are unknown. Libraries were prepared through 5' RACE. These reads were obtained on an Illumina HiSeq 2500. The raw public data were reprocessed by TCRdb itself: fastp quality trimming at Q25, MiXCR clonotype calling, in-frame beta chains only. Duplicate CDR3 protein sequences are folded into a single record with the most common DNA and genes. The sample table holds 500,000 to 650,000 distinct CDR3 sequences, of which over 4% were seen once. The ten top clones hold roughly 3.3% of the sample. Source material: blood, either unsorted or a sorted T cell fraction (not recorded which). The source of these receptors is a male donor with ankylosing spondylitis.

This clonotype was found a few times. The genes are TRBV7-2 and TRBJ2-7; D is undetermined. The CDR3 is 14 residues long. Deletions cut 5 bases from V and 6 bases from J, with 17 bases between. From germline, CDR1 is SGHTA and CDR2 FQGNSA. The CDR3 DNA is TGTGCCAGCAGCAAGGCCCAGAGCATCCCCGAGCAGTACTTC. Translating it yields CASSKAQSIPEQYF.

This clonotype was seen a handful of times. V usage is TRBV11-2 and J usage is TRBJ2-7; tentatively, D is TRBD1 (5 bases). CDR1 and CDR2 from the germline V gene are SGHAT and FQNNGV. V shed 4 bases and J shed 8 bases, with 18 bases lying between them. This CDR3 comprises 14 residues. The CDR3 here is CASSSLAAQGKQYF. The CDR3 DNA follows: TGTGCCAGCAGCTCCCTGGCGGCTCAGGGAAAGCAGTACTTC.

This clonotype was found many times. J is TRBJ2-7 and V is TRBV20-1, with 7 bases lining up with TRBD2. This CDR3 has 13 residues. Germline V lookup: CDR1 DFQATT, CDR2 SNEGSKA (reference sequence). The J segment lost 6 bases and the V segment lost 6 bases, leaving 11 bases of the junction unmatched. CDR3 sequence reads: CSAPGRGAFEQYF. The DNA of the CDR3 is TGCAGTGCCCCTGGGAGGGGAGCGTTCGAGCAGTACTTC.

This clonotype was recorded many times. The rearrangement links TRBV29-1 to TRBJ1-5; 9 nucleotides line up with TRBD1. Germline CDR1 is SQVTM and CDR2 is ANQGSEA. CDR3 length equals 12 residues. J lost 7 bases, V lost 6 bases, and 4 bases had no gene match. The CDR3 DNA is TGCAGCGTCAAGACAGGGGGACAGCCCCAGCATTTT. It encodes CSVKTGGQPQHF. The full variable domain, in which reference TRBV29-1 and TRBJ1-5 provide the parts outside the CDR3, is SAVISQKPSRDICQRGTSLTIQCQVDSQVTMMFWYRQQPGQSLTLIATANQGSEATYESGFVIDKFPISRPNLTFSTLTVSNMSPEDSSIYLCSVKTGGQPQHFGDGTRLSIL.

This clonotype showed up many times. The gene calls are TRBV4-2 and TRBJ2-3; 8 bases are a match to TRBD1. Trimming removed 6 bases from V and 1 base from J; junction bases left unmatched: 9. Germline CDR1 reads LGHNA; CDR2 reads YNFKEQ. This CDR3 comprises 16 residues. CDR3 DNA: TGTGCCAGCAGGAGAACAGGGGGGTTTGGCACAGATACGCAGTATTTT. Protein sequence: CASRRTGGFGTDTQYF.

This clonotype was counted many times. The chain combines TRBV24-1 with TRBJ1-1; possible D gene TRBD1, 6 bases. From germline, CDR1 is KGHDR and CDR2 SFDVKD. The CDR3 has 12 residues. The V gene lost 8 bases and the J gene lost 4 bases, with 10 bases spanning the gap. CDR3 loop: CATKGRGTEAFF. The CDR3 region has the DNA TGTGCCACCAAGGGCAGGGGCACTGAAGCTTTCTTT.

This clonotype appeared many times. The chain employs TRBV10-3 and TRBJ2-1; tentatively, D is TRBD2 (5 bases). The germline V and J ends were trimmed by 4 bases and 5 bases, with 6 bases remaining between them. Germline CDR1 ENHRY, CDR2 SYGVKD. The CDR3 sequence is 12 residues long. The CDR3 nucleotides read TGTGCCATCAGTGGGAGGAACAATGAGCAGTTCTTC. Its protein product is CAISGRNNEQFF.

A few counts support this clonotype. J is TRBJ1-1 and V is TRBV24-1, with D perhaps matching TRBD1 (6 bases). Germline CDR1 KGHDR, CDR2 SFDVKD. This CDR3 spans 13 amino acids. The V and J ends lost 4 bases and 11 bases respectively, with 16 bases between them. The CDR3 coding sequence is TGTGCCACCAGTGAAGCAGGGGCCGGCGGGGCTTTCTTT. Its translation: CATSEAGAGGAFF.

V gene TRBV4-2 combines with J gene TRBJ2-5, with D perhaps matching TRBD1 (5 bases). Germline V gene lookup returns CDR1 LGHNA and CDR2 YNFKEQ. This CDR3 comprises 13 residues. V was clipped by 4 bases and J by 9 bases, with 15 bases between them. CDR3 DNA: TGTGCCAGCAGCCCTGCTTTTGGGGCGTCCCAGTACTTC. It encodes CASSPAFGASQYF.

This clonotype was seen only a few times. The chain links TRBV20-1 to TRBJ2-5, with 10 bases fitting TRBD1. Per the germline V gene, CDR1 is DFQATT and CDR2 is SNEGSKA (reference sequence). The length of the CDR3 is 18 residues. The junction had 14 bases not matched to a gene; V was cut back by 1 base and J by 3 bases. CDR3 sequence reads: CSARGSGTGVFGKETQYF. The CDR3 coding sequence is TGCAGTGCTAGAGGTTCCGGGACAGGGGTTTTCGGTAAAGAGACCCAGTACTTC.

This clonotype has ten or more counts. The chain has TRBV20-1 and TRBJ2-1; 9 bases align to TRBD2. Germline V gene data show CDR1 as DFQATT and CDR2 as SNEGSKA (reference sequence). The trim removed 1 base at V and 1 base at J, leaving 2 bases unmatched. This CDR3 region has 15 residues. The CDR3 DNA reads TGCAGTGCTAGAGGACTAGCGGTATCCTACAATGAGCAGTTCTTC. Translating it yields CSARGLAVSYNEQFF.

This clonotype occurred many times. The chain employs TRBV12-3 or TRBV12-4 and TRBJ1-5, with no clear D. The V gene lost 8 bases and the J gene lost 6 bases, with 14 bases spanning the gap. This CDR3 is built from 13 residues. The CDR3 DNA is TGTGCCAGCCTTCGAGGAGGTGGTCAGCCCCAGCATTTT. It yields the protein CASLRGGGQPQHF.

The V call is TRBV2, the J call TRBJ2-7; 7 bases map to TRBD1. The germline V gene encodes CDR1 SNHLY and CDR2 FYNNEI. The CDR3 has 14 residues. V shed 6 bases and J 6 bases; nucleotides not matched to a gene: 11. Here the CDR3 reads CASRDPGQSTEQYF. Written as DNA, the CDR3 is TGTGCCAGCAGGGATCCGGGACAGTCAACCGAGCAGTACTTC.

The sample holds many counts of this clonotype. The J gene is TRBJ2-7, the V gene TRBV4-1; D gene ambiguous. Germline V lookup: CDR1 MGHRA, CDR2 YSYEKL. CDR3 length: 14 residues. Trimming removed 1 base from V and 7 bases from J, with 14 bases in between. CDR3 in amino acids: CASSQVIIIGEQYF. CDR3 DNA: TGCGCCAGCAGCCAAGTGATTATCATCGGGGAGCAGTACTTC.

This clonotype showed up many times. The chain recombines TRBV6-2 or TRBV6-3 with TRBJ2-7; D remains ambiguous. The V gene lost 0 bases and the J gene lost 5 bases, with 8 bases spanning the gap. From germline, CDR1 is MNHEY and CDR2 SVGEGT. The CDR3 totals 13 residues. CDR3 nucleotides: TGTGCCAGCAGTTACTCGGAGTACCACGAGCAGTACTTC. This sequence encodes CASSYSEYHEQYF.

This clonotype appeared many times. V usage is TRBV5-1 and J usage is TRBJ2-3, with D possibly called TRBD1 or TRBD2 (5 bases each). The CDR3 contains 15 residues. Trimming left V 3 bases short and J 2 bases short, with 13 bases between. CDR1 is SGHRS and CDR2 is YFSETQ in the germline V gene. CDR3 DNA: TGCGCCAGCAGCTCCGGGGCCATGTCCACAGATACGCAGTATTTT. Translated, it gives CASSSGAMSTDTQYF.

The chain employs TRBV7-9 and TRBJ2-1; D ambiguous. V was cut by 5 bases and J by 9 bases, with 11 bases left in between. Germline V CDR1 and CDR2: SEHNR, FQNEAQ (reference sequence). The CDR3 is 12 residues long. DNA for the CDR3: TGTGCCAGCAGCGTCCAGGTGGGTGAGCAGTTCTTC. Residues: CASSVQVGEQFF.

In this sample, this clonotype turned up many times. The genes are TRBV4-3 and TRBJ2-2; D remains ambiguous. Between the trimmed V and J ends, which lost 1 base and 4 bases, there was a span of 7 bases. CDR1 is LGHNA and CDR2 is YSLEER in the germline V gene. The CDR3 has 14 amino acids. The CDR3 sequence: CASSQVSATGELFF. The CDR3 DNA reads as TGCGCCAGCAGCCAAGTTAGTGCCACCGGGGAGCTGTTTTTT.

There are a few counts of this clonotype. The chain recombines TRBV6-5 with TRBJ2-5; the D gene is possibly TRBD2 (6 bases). Trimming removed 0 bases from V and 1 base from J, with 9 bases in between. CDR1 MNHEY and CDR2 SVGAGI come from the germline V gene. The CDR3 is 15 amino acids. CDR3 region: CASSYSGLSQETQYF. In nucleotides, the CDR3 is TGTGCCAGCAGTTACTCGGGACTCAGCCAAGAGACCCAGTACTTC.

This clonotype has a count of ten or more. The rearrangement uses TRBV28 and TRBJ2-7, with TRBD2 matching over 9 bases. The junction had 3 bases not matched to a gene; V was cut back by 6 bases and J by 0 bases. The V gene's germline CDR1 is MDHEN and CDR2 SYDVKM. The CDR3 is made up of 14 amino acids. The CDR3 bases are TGTGCCAGCAGGCTTAGCGGGGGCTCCTACGAGCAGTACTTC. Translating gives CASRLSGGSYEQYF.

This clonotype was detected ten times or more. The rearrangement joins TRBV9 to TRBJ2-2; 8 nucleotides match TRBD1. This CDR3 comprises 14 residues. Trimming removed 5 bases from V and 5 bases from J; junction bases left unmatched: 5. In germline, CDR1 is SGDLS, CDR2 YYNGEE. CDR3 amino acids: CASRSTGGTGELFF. DNA for the CDR3: TGTGCCAGCAGAAGCACAGGGGGGACCGGGGAGCTGTTTTTT.

The chain couples TRBV6-5 to TRBJ1-2, with unresolved D. CDR1 and CDR2 (germline): MNHEY, SVGAGI. V dropped 0 bases and J dropped 6 bases, with 14 bases sitting between them. CDR3 length: 15 residues. In DNA, the CDR3 is TGTGCCAGCAGTTACTCGAGTTGGAGAAAGGATGGCTACACCTTC. Its translation: CASSYSSWRKDGYTF.

The gene calls are TRBV7-2 and TRBJ2-5; D is unclear. Germline V gene data show CDR1 as SGHTA and CDR2 as FQGNSA. Trimming removed 7 bases from V and 1 base from J, with 16 bases in between. The CDR3 is 15 residues long. As DNA, the CDR3 is TGTGCCAGCACCGCCCAAGGACGAATCCAAGAGACCCAGTACTTC. It is translated as CASTAQGRIQETQYF.

CDR3 amino acids: CAISTPTGYGYTF. CDR3 nucleotides: TGTGCCATCAGTACGCCGACAGGGTATGGCTACACCTTC. The V gene is TRBV10-3, the J gene TRBJ1-2, with TRBD1 identical over 7 bases. The V gene's germline CDR1 is ENHRY and CDR2 SYGVKD. V shed 5 bases, J shed 5 bases, and the junction held 5 bases outside the gene matches. CDR3 length equals 13 residues.

The sample holds many counts of this clonotype. The chain has TRBV20-1 and TRBJ2-7; D possibly matches TRBD1 or TRBD2 (5 bases each). The CDR3 runs to 14 residues. The ends were cut back, 6 bases at V and 2 bases at J, with 17 bases in the middle. The germline V gene has CDR1 DFQATT and CDR2 SNEGSKA (reference sequence). The CDR3: CSARPGTETYEQYF. CDR3 in DNA: TGCAGTGCCCGTCCCGGGACGGAAACCTACGAGCAGTACTTC.

There are many counts of this clonotype. The CDR3 here is CASSSNGETQYF. The CDR3 bases are TGTGCCAGCAGTTCGAACGGGGAGACCCAGTACTTC. The chain links TRBV12-3 or TRBV12-4 to TRBJ2-5; unclear D gene. The CDR3 sequence is 12 residues long. V was shortened by 4 bases and J by 5 bases, with 8 bases between the two germline ends.

On this clonotype itself: A much more abundant neighbour one base away suggests this may be a read error. This rearrangement joins TRBV13 to TRBJ1-4; tentative D call: TRBD1 (5 bases). The CDR3 extends over 13 amino acids. Per the germline V gene, CDR1 is PRHDT and CDR2 is FYEKMQ (reference sequence). CDR3 sequence reads: CASSPGRHERLFF. As DNA, the CDR3 is TGTGCCAGCAGCCCGGGGCGACACGAAAGACTGTTTTTT. Filled out from reference TRBV13 and TRBJ1-4, the complete variable domain reads AAGVIQSPRHLIKEKRETATLKCYPIPRHDTVYWYQQGPGQDPQFLISFYEKMQSDKGSIPDRFSAQQFSDYHSELNMSSLELGDSALYFCASSPGRHERLFFGSGTQLSVL.